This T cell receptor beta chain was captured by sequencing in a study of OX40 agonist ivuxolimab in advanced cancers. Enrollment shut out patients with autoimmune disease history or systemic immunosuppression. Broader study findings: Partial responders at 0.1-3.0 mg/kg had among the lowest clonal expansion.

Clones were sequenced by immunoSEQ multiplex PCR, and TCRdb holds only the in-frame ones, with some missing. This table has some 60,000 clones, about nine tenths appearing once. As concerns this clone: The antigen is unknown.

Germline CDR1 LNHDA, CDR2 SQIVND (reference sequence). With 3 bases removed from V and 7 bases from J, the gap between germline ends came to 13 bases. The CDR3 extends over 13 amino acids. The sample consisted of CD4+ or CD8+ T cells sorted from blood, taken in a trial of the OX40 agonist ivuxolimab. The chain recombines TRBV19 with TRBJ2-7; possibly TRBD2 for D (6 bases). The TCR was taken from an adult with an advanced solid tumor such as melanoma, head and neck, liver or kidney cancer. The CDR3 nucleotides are TGTGCCAGTAGTATGGGACTCCTTAAAGAGCAGTACTTC. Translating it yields CASSMGLLKEQYF.